There are many counts of the clone carrying this TCR beta chain. Antigen unknown. These data belong to a study of T cells after yellow fever vaccination. Study-wide results and limits: The booster saw the reappearance of most primary-vaccination clones (about 95% CD4, around 88% CD8).

MiXCR, applied by TCRdb to the 5' RACE reads, yields one record per CDR3 protein. The sample consists of 150,000 to 200,000 distinct CDR3 sequences, approximately 9.9% of them appearing once. The CDR3 is 16 amino acids. Germline V gives CDR1 MDHEN, CDR2 SYDVKM. V was pared by 3 bases and J by 5 bases, with 12 bases of the junction left unmatched. Specimen: CD8+ T cells sorted from PBMCs, collected 15 days after the yellow fever booster vaccination. This clonotype originated in a young man who received the YFV17D yellow fever vaccine. The chain is built from TRBV28 and TRBJ2-5; 7 nucleotides match TRBD1. The CDR3 reads CASSLRQGLERETQYF. DNA of the CDR3: TGTGCCAGCAGTTTGCGACAGGGATTGGAGAGGGAGACCCAGTACTTC.